Listed below are T cell receptor beta chains from one sample, sequenced in a study of T cells in tuberculosis. Profiled with immunoSEQ multiplex PCR; TCRdb holds only in-frame clones, not every one. The repertoire holds 85,000 to 100,000 clones, with roughly 88% as singletons. Material for sequencing was CD1b-GMM tetramer-negative cells sorted from PBMCs. The receptors stem from an adult woman with latent tuberculosis. Each CDR3 is given with its conserved first and last residue. A D gene is named only where the DNA matches it firmly. Size tells how often a clone was seen (once, few, many) or the class of an expanded clone, and some rows leave it out.

J,D,size,length,V,DNA,CDR3
TRBJ2-1,TRBD2,NA,15,TRBV6-6,TGTGCCAGCAGTTACGGTCTAGCGGGGGGCGGTGAGCAGTTCTTC,CASSYGLAGGGEQFF
TRBJ2-1,TRBD1,NA,13,TRBV29-1,TGCAGCGTTGGACAGGGGGCAGGAAGTGAGCAGTTCTTC,CSVGQGAGSEQFF
TRBJ2-3,TRBD2,NA,17,TRBV7-8,TGTGCCAGCAGCTTAGCGGTGCTAGCGGGGACCACAGATACGCAGTATTTT,CASSLAVLAGTTDTQYF
TRBJ2-2,NA,NA,15,TRBV11-2,TGTGCCAGCAGGCCGGGTAGGAAGAACACCGGGGAGCTGTTTTTT,CASRPGRKNTGELFF
TRBJ2-3,TRBD1,few,15,TRBV18,TGTGCCAGCTCACCACGGGGACAGGGCACAGATACGCAGTATTTT,CASSPRGQGTDTQYF
TRBJ1-2,NA,NA,13,TRBV6-1,TGTGCCAGCAGTGGCACAACCATTTATGGCTACACCTTC,CASSGTTIYGYTF
TRBJ1-2,NA,NA,14,TRBV2,TGTGCCAGCAGTCAAGGCCCGGCGGGTTATGGCTACACCTTC,CASSQGPAGYGYTF
TRBJ2-2,NA,NA,16,TRBV9,TGTGCCAGCAGCGTAGCCGGACTACCGAACACCGGGGAGCTGTTTTTT,CASSVAGLPNTGELFF
TRBJ1-2,TRBD1,NA,14,TRBV13,TGTGCCAGCAGCTTAGGTAGGGGGCTTAACGGCTACACCTTC,CASSLGRGLNGYTF
TRBJ1-3,NA,NA,15,TRBV6-1,TGTGCCAGCAGTGAGTGGGGCCCGGCTGGAAACACCATATATTTT,CASSEWGPAGNTIYF
TRBJ2-5,TRBD2,NA,16,TRBV11-2,TGTGCCAGCAGCTCTGGACTAGCGAGTTCACAAGAGACCCAGTACTTC,CASSSGLASSQETQYF
TRBJ1-1,NA,NA,14,TRBV4-3,TGCGCCAGCAGCCAGAACCCACGACAATCGGAAGCTTTCTTT,CASSQNPRQSEAFF
TRBJ2-4,TRBD1,NA,12,TRBV4-3,TGCGCCAGCAGCCAATGTAGGACAGGCCAGTCCTTC,CASSQCRTGQSF
TRBJ1-1,NA,NA,13,TRBV23-1,TGCGCCAGCAGGCGACAGGCAGCCACTGAAGCTTTCTTT,CASRRQAATEAFF
TRBJ1-1,NA,NA,12,TRBV2,TGTGCCAGCATGCGGAAGAACACTGAAGCTTTCTTT,CASMRKNTEAFF
TRBJ2-2,TRBD1,NA,16,TRBV11-1,TGTGCCAGCAGCTTAGCGGGGACAGTAAGCACCGGGGAGCTGTTTTTT,CASSLAGTVSTGELFF
TRBJ2-1,TRBD2,NA,13,TRBV28,TGTGCCAGCAACCAGCGGGGGTACAATGAGCAGTTCTTC,CASNQRGYNEQFF
TRBJ1-5,NA,NA,14,TRBV2,TGTGCCAGCAGTGAGGGAGGTAGCAATCAGCCCCAGCATTTT,CASSEGGSNQPQHF
TRBJ2-2,TRBD2,NA,19,TRBV16,TGTGCCAGCAGCCAATCCCTCCCCGGGGGGGCCTCGAGCACCGGGGAGCTGTTTTTT,CASSQSLPGGASSTGELFF
TRBJ2-7,NA,NA,11,TRBV5-6,TGTGCCAGCAGCTACAGGTACGAGCAGTACTTC,CASSYRYEQYF
TRBJ2-6,TRBD1,NA,18,TRBV5-4,TGTGCCAGCAGCTTACCGGGACAGGAAAATGTTGGGGCCAACGTCCTGACTTTC,CASSLPGQENVGANVLTF
TRBJ2-1,NA,NA,14,TRBV5-1,TGCGCCAGCAGCTTGGAATACAGATACAATGAGCAGTTCTTC,CASSLEYRYNEQFF
TRBJ1-2,TRBD1,NA,16,TRBV4-1,TGCGCCAGCAGCCAAGATGTAGGACAGGGCTACTATGGCTACACCTTC,CASSQDVGQGYYGYTF
TRBJ2-1,TRBD1,NA,13,TRBV2,TGTGCCAGCAGTGGGACAGGGGGTAATGAGCAGTTCTTC,CASSGTGGNEQFF
TRBJ2-3,TRBD1,NA,16,TRBV10-1,TGCGCCAGCAGTGAGAGGGGACAGGGGGCGAAAGATACGCAGTATTTT,CASSERGQGAKDTQYF
TRBJ1-5,TRBD1,NA,15,TRBV19,TGTGCCAGTAGTATGGTGGGACAGGGCGGTCAGCCCCAGCATTTT,CASSMVGQGGQPQHF
TRBJ1-1,NA,once,14,TRBV30,TGTGCCTGGAGTGTTACTGGACAGAACACTGAAGCTTTCTTT,CAWSVTGQNTEAFF
TRBJ1-1,NA,NA,13,TRBV30,TGTGCCTGGAGTGTACGGGGAGCCACTGAAGCTTTCTTT,CAWSVRGATEAFF
TRBJ1-2,NA,NA,12,TRBV29-1,TGCAGCGTTGTGAGTCCAAACTATGGCTACACCTTC,CSVVSPNYGYTF
TRBJ2-5,TRBD1,NA,15,TRBV7-6,TGTGCCAGCAGCTCCAGAGACAGGGTTCAAGAGACCCAGTACTTC,CASSSRDRVQETQYF
TRBJ2-1,TRBD2,once,15,TRBV15,TGTGCCACCAGCAGACTAGCGGGAGTACCCTATGAGCAGTTCTTC,CATSRLAGVPYEQFF
TRBJ1-2,NA,NA,13,TRBV25-1,TGTGCCAGCAGTGAAACCGACTGGTTTGGCTACACCTTC,CASSETDWFGYTF
TRBJ2-1,NA,once,16,TRBV27,TGTGCCAGCAGTCTATTCGGGGGATCGATATACAATGAGCAGTTCTTC,CASSLFGGSIYNEQFF